The clone carrying this T cell receptor beta chain was seen at least ten times. This sample is part of a study of T cells in Graves' hyperthyroidism and ophthalmopathy. Deletions cut 1 base from V and 0 bases from J, with 9 bases between. This CDR3 has 14 residues. Germline CDR1 SQVTM, CDR2 ANQGSEA. The CDR3 regions of TCR beta were amplified from RNA transcripts. Initially, a first-round RT-PCR of the TCR CDR3 employed the HTBI primer set. One entry per CDR3 protein results from TCRdb running MiXCR on the multiplex PCR reads. The data hold about 480,000 distinct CDR3 sequences, with about 24% observed a single time.

The V and J genes are TRBV29-1 and TRBJ1-1; the D is unclear. This TCR was recovered from a woman in her twenties or thirties with Graves' ophthalmopathy. The material sequenced was blood. The chain's CDR3 is CSVEGVAMNTEAFF. DNA of the CDR3: TGCAGCGTTGAAGGGGTGGCAATGAACACTGAAGCTTTCTTT.